This T cell receptor (beta chain) was recovered during a study of T-cell reconstitution after alpha-beta-depleted transplantation in children. General study findings and limits: Once a year had passed after transplant, T-cell counts and diversity came mostly from newly produced T cells. There were some patients whose high TCRbeta diversity at day 60 came from surviving recipient T cells and thymic progenitors. Several hundred expanded graft clones reportedly were the source of alpha-beta T cells about two months after transplant.

A TCRbeta library incorporating unique molecular identifiers was prepared. One entry per CDR3 protein results from TCRdb running MiXCR on the PCR reads. The sample lists 350,000 to 500,000 distinct CDR3 sequences; over 40% were seen once. This clonotype was observed many times. Its antigen is still unknown. The CDR3 runs to 15 residues. The germline V and J ends were trimmed by 2 bases and 0 bases, with 8 bases remaining between them. Germline V gene data show CDR1 as MDHEN and CDR2 as SYDVKM. The chain employs TRBV28 and TRBJ2-1, with a tentative D call TRBD2 (5 bases). This receptor was obtained from a girl aged 2-9 years with aplastic anemia, due to receive a stem cell transplant. The source was PBMCs, collected before TCRalphabeta/CD19-depleted stem cell transplant. The CDR3 here is CASSLPAGSYNEQFF. The CDR3 coding sequence is TGTGCCAGCAGTTTACCGGCGGGCTCCTACAATGAGCAGTTCTTC.